The 11 T cell receptor beta chains presented below share a single source sample, sequenced in a study of cytomegalovirus exposure and HLA in healthy donors. In the PCR, 60 Vbeta and 13 Jbeta primers were used. Data came from immunoSEQ multiplex PCR; TCRdb stores just in-frame clones and leaves some out. The sample includes around 200,000 clones, just under 85% seen only once; the top ten take 0.58%. The specimen was PBMCs. All receptors derive from a woman in her forties in good health and CMV-seronegative.

This sequence joins TRBV7-2 and TRBJ2-2; D perhaps matches TRBD2 (5 bases). In germline, CDR1 is SGHTA, CDR2 FQGNSA. With 1 base removed from V and 1 base from J, the gap between germline ends came to 10 bases. This CDR3 is built from 16 residues. The CDR3 spells CASSLDGAGNTGELFF. The CDR3 coding sequence is TGTGCCAGCAGCTTAGATGGCGCGGGGAACACCGGGGAGCTGTTTTTT.

The gene calls are TRBV6-1 and TRBJ2-2; 11 positions match TRBD2. This CDR3 contains 16 residues. Unmatched junction bases numbered 6, after V lost 2 bases and J lost 7 bases. Germline CDR1 and CDR2: MNHNS and SASEGT. DNA of the CDR3: TGTGCCAGCAGTGAATTTAGCGGGGGGGCGTACGGGGAGCTGTTTTTT. It encodes CASSEFSGGAYGELFF.

The J gene is TRBJ2-2, the V gene TRBV6-6; TRBD1 agrees at 7 bases. V lost 6 bases, J lost 2 bases, and 6 bases stayed unmatched. Germline V lookup: CDR1 MNHNY, CDR2 SVGAGI (reference sequence). The CDR3 covers 15 residues. The CDR3 DNA is TGTGCCAGCAGCAAGACAGGGCTAAACACCGGGGAGCTGTTTTTT. It is translated as CASSKTGLNTGELFF.

This rearrangement joins TRBV6-1 to TRBJ2-7; weak D call: TRBD2 (5 bases). V was shortened by 8 bases and J by 5 bases, with 16 bases between the two germline ends. CDR1 and CDR2 from the germline V gene are MNHNS and SASEGT. This CDR3 spans 13 amino acids. Here the CDR3 DNA reads TGTGCCAGCGAGGGATCCCAAGTCGACGAGCAGTACTTC. Its translation: CASEGSQVDEQYF.

The CDR3 reads CASSQDSGVGNTIYF. As DNA, the CDR3 is TGTGCCAGCAGCCAAGATTCGGGGGTAGGAAACACCATATATTTT. The chain is built from TRBV4-2 and TRBJ1-3; a weak D match, TRBD1 (5 bases). V lost 0 bases to trimming and J lost 4 bases, with 10 bases between them. This CDR3 spans 15 amino acids. Germline CDR1 is LGHNA and CDR2 is YNFKEQ.

This clone showed up just once. The CDR3 DNA reads as TGTGCCAGCCGGACAGGCATTAATTCACCCCTCCACTTT. Its translation is CASRTGINSPLHF. The chain recombines TRBV10-3 with TRBJ1-6; 7 nucleotides line up with TRBD1. This CDR3 spans 13 amino acids. J lost 6 bases, V lost 10 bases, and 6 bases had no gene match. Germline CDR1 is ENHRY and CDR2 is SYGVKD.

This clone turned up a few times. J is TRBJ2-1 and V is TRBV9; 10 bases are shared with TRBD2. The V and J ends lost 0 bases and 9 bases, in that order; junction bases with no gene match: 6. Germline values: CDR1 SGDLS, CDR2 YYNGEE. The CDR3 contains 15 residues. CDR3 protein: CASSVGAGGQFEQFF. The CDR3 coding sequence is TGTGCCAGCAGCGTAGGAGCGGGGGGGCAGTTTGAGCAGTTCTTC. Filled out from reference TRBV9 and TRBJ2-1, the complete variable domain reads DSGVTQTPKHLITATGQRVTLRCSPRSGDLSVYWYQQSLDQGLQFLIQYYNGEERAKGNILERFSAQQFPDLHSELNLSSLELGDSALYFCASSVGAGGQFEQFFGPGTRLTVL.

This chain uses TRBV9 with TRBJ1-2; possible D gene TRBD1, 5 bases. CDR1 is SGDLS and CDR2 is YYNGEE in the germline V gene. The CDR3 totals 14 residues. V lost 2 bases, J lost 7 bases, and 15 bases lay in between. The DNA of the CDR3 is TGTGCCAGCAGCGTGGGGGGGACGTACCGTGGCTACACCTTC. It specifies CASSVGGTYRGYTF.

The V gene is TRBV7-9, the J gene TRBJ1-1, with 8 bases identical to TRBD1. Trimming cost V 3 bases and J 5 bases; bases outside gene matches: 8. CDR3 size: 15 residues. In germline, CDR1 is SEHNR, CDR2 FQNEAQ (reference sequence). CDR3 coding DNA: TGTGCCAGCAGCTTCGCTCAGGGGGCTCGAACTGAAGCTTTCTTT. Encoded protein: CASSFAQGARTEAFF.

The J gene is TRBJ1-1, the V gene TRBV6-5; D remains ambiguous. The CDR3 has 14 residues. Between the trimmed V and J ends, which lost 6 bases and 0 bases, there was a span of 11 bases. Germline CDR1 is MNHEY and CDR2 is SVGAGI. The CDR3 bases are TGTGCCAGCAGGGTTACAGACATGAACACTGAAGCTTTCTTT. Translating gives CASRVTDMNTEAFF.

This clone has only a few counts. The chain couples TRBV6-5 to TRBJ1-5; a possible D gene is TRBD1 (5 bases). The ends were cut back, 2 bases at V and 5 bases at J, with 13 bases in the middle. The CDR3 sequence is 15 residues long. Germline V lookup: CDR1 MNHEY, CDR2 SVGAGI. The CDR3 spells CASSYPPTGDQPQHF. CDR3 nucleotides: TGTGCCAGCAGTTACCCCCCTACAGGAGATCAGCCCCAGCATTTT.